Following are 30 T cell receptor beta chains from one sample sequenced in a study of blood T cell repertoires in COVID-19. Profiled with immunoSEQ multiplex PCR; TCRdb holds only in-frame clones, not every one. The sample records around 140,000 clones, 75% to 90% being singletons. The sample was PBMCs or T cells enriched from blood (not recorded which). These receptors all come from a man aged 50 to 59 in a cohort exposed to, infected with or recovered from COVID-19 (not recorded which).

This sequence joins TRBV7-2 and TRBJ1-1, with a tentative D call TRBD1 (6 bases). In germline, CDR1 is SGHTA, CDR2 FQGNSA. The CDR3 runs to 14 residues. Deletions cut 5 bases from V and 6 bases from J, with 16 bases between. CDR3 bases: TGTGCCAGCAGCCGCGGATACAGGGAATCTGAAGCTTTCTTT. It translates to CASSRGYRESEAFF.

This CDR3 is CSVEDRTGDTF. The CDR3 DNA reads as TGCAGCGTTGAAGATCGGACAGGGGACACCTTC. The chain carries TRBV29-1 and TRBJ1-2; 9 bases map to TRBD1. Germline values: CDR1 SQVTM, CDR2 ANQGSEA. Trimming at V came to 0 bases and at J to 12 bases, leaving 2 bases not matched to a gene. The CDR3 runs 11 residues. The entire variable domain, with the rest obtained from reference TRBV29-1 and TRBJ1-2, is as follows: SAVISQKPSRDICQRGTSLTIQCQVDSQVTMMFWYRQQPGQSLTLIATANQGSEATYESGFVIDKFPISRPNLTFSTLTVSNMSPEDSSIYLCSVEDRTGDTFGSGTRLTVV.

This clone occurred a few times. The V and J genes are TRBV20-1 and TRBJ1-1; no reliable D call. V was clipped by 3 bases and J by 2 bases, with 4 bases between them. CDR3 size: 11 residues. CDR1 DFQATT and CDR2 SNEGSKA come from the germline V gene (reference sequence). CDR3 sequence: CSARLNTEAFF. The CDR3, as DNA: TGCAGTGCTAGGTTAAACACTGAAGCTTTCTTT.

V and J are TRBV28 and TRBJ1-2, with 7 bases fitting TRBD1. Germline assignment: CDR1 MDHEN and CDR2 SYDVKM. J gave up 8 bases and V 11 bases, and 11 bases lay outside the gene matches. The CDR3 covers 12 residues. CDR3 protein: CAGQTGPVGYTF. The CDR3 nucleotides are TGTGCCGGTCAGACAGGGCCCGTCGGCTACACCTTC.

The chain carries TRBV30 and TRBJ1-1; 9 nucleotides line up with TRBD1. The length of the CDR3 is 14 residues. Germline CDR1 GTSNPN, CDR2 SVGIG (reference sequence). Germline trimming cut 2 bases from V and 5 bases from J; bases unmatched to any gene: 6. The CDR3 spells CAWSPGTGQTEAFF. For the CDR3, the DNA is TGTGCCTGGAGTCCGGGGACAGGGCAGACTGAAGCTTTCTTT.

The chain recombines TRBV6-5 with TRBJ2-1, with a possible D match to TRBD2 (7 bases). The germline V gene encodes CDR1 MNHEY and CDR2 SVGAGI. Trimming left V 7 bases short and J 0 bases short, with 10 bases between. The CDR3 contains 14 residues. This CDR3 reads CASKGGSSYNEQFF. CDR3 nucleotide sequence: TGTGCCAGCAAGGGGGGGAGCTCCTACAATGAGCAGTTCTTC.

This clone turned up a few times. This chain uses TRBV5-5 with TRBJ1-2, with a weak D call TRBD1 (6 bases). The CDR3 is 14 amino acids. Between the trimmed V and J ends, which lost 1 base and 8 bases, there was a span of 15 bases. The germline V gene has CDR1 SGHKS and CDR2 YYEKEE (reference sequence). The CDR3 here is CASSLSQGTRGYTF. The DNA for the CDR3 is TGTGCCAGCAGCTTGTCGCAGGGGACGAGAGGCTACACCTTC.

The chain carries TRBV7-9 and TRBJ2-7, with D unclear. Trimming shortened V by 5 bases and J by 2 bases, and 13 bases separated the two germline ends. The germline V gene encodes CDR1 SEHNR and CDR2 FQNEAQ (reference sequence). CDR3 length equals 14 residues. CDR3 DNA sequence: TGTGCCAGCAGCCCTCGCGGCCTCGCCTACGAGCAGTACTTC. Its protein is CASSPRGLAYEQYF.

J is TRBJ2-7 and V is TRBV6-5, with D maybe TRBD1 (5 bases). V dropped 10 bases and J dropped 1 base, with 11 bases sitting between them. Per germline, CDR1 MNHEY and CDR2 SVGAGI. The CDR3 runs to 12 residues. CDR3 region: CATRGPSYEQYF. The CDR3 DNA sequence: TGTGCCACTAGGGGTCCATCCTACGAGCAGTACTTC.

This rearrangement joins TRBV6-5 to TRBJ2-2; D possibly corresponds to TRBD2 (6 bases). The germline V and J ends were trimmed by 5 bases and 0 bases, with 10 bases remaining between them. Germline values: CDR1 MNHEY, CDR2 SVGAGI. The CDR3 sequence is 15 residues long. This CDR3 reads CASSRGTANTGELFF. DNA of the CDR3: TGTGCCAGCAGTCGGGGGACGGCGAACACCGGGGAGCTGTTTTTT.

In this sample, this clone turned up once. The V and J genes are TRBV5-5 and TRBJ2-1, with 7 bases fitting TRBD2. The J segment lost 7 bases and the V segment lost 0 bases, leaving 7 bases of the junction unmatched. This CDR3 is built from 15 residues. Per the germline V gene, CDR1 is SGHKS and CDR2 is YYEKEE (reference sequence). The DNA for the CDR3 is TGTGCCAGCAGCTTGGATGGCGGGGGATGGAATGAGCAGTTCTTC. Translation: CASSLDGGGWNEQFF.

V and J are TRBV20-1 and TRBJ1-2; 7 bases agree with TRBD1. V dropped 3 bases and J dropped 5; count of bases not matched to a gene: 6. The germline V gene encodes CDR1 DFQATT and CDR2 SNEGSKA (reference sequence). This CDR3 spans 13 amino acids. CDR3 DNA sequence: TGCAGTGCTAGTGCCGGGACAGCTTATGGCTACACCTTC. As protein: CSASAGTAYGYTF.

CDR3 amino acids: CSVVGGYLATDTQYF. Written as DNA, the CDR3 is TGCAGCGTTGTTGGCGGTTACTTGGCCACAGATACGCAGTATTTT. V usage is TRBV29-1 and J usage is TRBJ2-3; D remains unclear. The length of the CDR3 is 15 residues. V was trimmed by 4 bases and J by 2 bases, leaving 16 bases between them. CDR1 and CDR2 (germline): SQVTM, ANQGSEA.

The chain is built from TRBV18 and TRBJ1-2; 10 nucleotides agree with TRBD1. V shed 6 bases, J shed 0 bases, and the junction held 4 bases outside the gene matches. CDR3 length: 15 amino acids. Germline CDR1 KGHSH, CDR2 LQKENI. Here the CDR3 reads CASSFGTGANYGYTF. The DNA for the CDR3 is TGTGCCAGCTCGTTCGGGACAGGGGCTAACTATGGCTACACCTTC.

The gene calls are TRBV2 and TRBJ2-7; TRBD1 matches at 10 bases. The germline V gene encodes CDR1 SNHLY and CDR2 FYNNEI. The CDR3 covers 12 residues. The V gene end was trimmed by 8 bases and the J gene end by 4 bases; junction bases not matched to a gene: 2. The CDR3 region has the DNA TGTGCCAGCGGGGACAGGGGTTACGAGCAGTACTTC. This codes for CASGDRGYEQYF.

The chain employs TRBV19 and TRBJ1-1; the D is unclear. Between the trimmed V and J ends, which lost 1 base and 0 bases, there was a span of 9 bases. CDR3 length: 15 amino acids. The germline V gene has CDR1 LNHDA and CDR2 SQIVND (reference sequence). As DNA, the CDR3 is TGTGCCAGTAGTATAGGTTTTGGGCTGAACACTGAAGCTTTCTTT. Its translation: CASSIGFGLNTEAFF.

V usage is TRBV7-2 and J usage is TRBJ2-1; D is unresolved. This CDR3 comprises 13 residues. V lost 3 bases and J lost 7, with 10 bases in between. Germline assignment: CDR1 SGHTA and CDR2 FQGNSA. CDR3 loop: CASSFSPNNEQFF. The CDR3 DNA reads TGTGCCAGCAGCTTTTCCCCAAATAATGAGCAGTTCTTC.

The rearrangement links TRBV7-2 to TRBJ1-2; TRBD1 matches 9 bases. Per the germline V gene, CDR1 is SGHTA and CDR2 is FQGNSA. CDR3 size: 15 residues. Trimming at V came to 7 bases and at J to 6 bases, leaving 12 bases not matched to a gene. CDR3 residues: CASTLTGGGLDGYTF. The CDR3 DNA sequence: TGTGCCAGCACCCTTACAGGGGGCGGATTGGATGGCTACACCTTC.

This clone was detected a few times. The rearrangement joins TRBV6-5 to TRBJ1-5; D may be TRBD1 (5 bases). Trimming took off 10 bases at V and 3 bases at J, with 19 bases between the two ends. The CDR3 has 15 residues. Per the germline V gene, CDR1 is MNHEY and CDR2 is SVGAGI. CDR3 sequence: CATLPGFFVNQPQHF. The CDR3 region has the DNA TGTGCCACCCTCCCAGGGTTTTTTGTCAATCAGCCCCAGCATTTT.

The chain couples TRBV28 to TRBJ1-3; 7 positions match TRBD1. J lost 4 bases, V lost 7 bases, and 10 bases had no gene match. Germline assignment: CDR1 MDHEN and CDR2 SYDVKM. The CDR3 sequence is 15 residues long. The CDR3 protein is CASTDPRGLGNTIYF. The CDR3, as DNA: TGTGCCAGCACAGACCCCAGGGGGTTAGGAAACACCATATATTTT.

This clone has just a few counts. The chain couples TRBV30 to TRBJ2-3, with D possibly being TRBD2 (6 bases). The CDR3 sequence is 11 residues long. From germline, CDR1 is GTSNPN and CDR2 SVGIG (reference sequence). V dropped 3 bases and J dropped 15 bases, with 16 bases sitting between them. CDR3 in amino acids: CAWSFPGVIYF. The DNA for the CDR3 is TGTGCCTGGAGCTTCCCGGGAGTCATCTATTTT.

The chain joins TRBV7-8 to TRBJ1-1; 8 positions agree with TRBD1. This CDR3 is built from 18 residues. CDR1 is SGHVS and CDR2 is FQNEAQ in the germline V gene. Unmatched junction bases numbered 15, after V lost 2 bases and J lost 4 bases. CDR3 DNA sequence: TGTGCCAGCAGCTTATCAGTAGTGTCGGGAGACAGGGGCACTGAAGCTTTCTTT. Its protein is CASSLSVVSGDRGTEAFF.

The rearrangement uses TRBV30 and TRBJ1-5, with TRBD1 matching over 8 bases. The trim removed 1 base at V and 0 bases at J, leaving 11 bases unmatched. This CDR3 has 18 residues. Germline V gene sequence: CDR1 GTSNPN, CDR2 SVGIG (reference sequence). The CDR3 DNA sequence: TGTGCCTGGAGTGCGGGCAGGGGGCAATTTGGTAGCAATCAGCCCCAGCATTTT. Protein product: CAWSAGRGQFGSNQPQHF.

In DNA, the CDR3 is TGCGCCAGCAGCTTGGCCCTTAAACCAACTAGCGGGAGTCGGACAGATACGCAGTATTTT. Its protein product is CASSLALKPTSGSRTDTQYF. The genes are TRBV5-1 and TRBJ2-3; 11 nucleotides align to TRBD2. The J segment lost 3 bases and the V segment lost 0 bases, leaving 15 bases of the junction unmatched. Germline assignment: CDR1 SGHRS and CDR2 YFSETQ. The CDR3 runs to 20 residues. The full variable domain, with the rest looked up from reference TRBV5-1 and TRBJ2-3, is KAGVTQTPRYLIKTRGQQVTLSCSPISGHRSVSWYQQTPGQGLQFLFEYFSETQRNKGNFPGRFSGRQFSNSRSEMNVSTLELGDSALYLCASSLALKPTSGSRTDTQYFGPGTRLTVL.

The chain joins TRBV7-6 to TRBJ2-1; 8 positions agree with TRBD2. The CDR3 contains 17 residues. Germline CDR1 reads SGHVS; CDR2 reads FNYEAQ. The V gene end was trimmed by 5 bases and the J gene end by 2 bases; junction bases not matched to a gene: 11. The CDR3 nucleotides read TGTGCCAGCAGCCGGGGGGGTAGCGGTGAACCCTACAATGAGCAGTTCTTC. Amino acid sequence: CASSRGGSGEPYNEQFF.

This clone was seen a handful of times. CDR3 sequence reads: CASSLFGGAETQYF. The CDR3 nucleotides read TGTGCCAGCAGCTTATTTGGGGGCGCGGAGACCCAGTACTTC. The rearrangement joins TRBV7-2 to TRBJ2-5; maybe TRBD1 (6 bases). Trimming took 2 bases from V and 5 from J, leaving 12 bases between them. The CDR3 extends over 14 amino acids. The germline gives CDR1 SGHTA, CDR2 FQGNSA.

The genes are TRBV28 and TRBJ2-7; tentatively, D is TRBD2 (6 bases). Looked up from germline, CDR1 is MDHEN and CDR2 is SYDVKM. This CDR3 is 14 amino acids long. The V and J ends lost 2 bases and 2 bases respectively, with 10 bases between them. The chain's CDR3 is CASSLSGGAYEQYF. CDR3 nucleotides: TGTGCCAGCAGTTTAAGCGGCGGGGCCTACGAGCAGTACTTC.

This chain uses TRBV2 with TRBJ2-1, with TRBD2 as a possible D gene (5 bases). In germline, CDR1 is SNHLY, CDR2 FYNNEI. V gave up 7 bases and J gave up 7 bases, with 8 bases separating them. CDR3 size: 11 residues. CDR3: CASTGGNEQFF. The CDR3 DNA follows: TGTGCCAGCACAGGCGGGAATGAGCAGTTCTTC.

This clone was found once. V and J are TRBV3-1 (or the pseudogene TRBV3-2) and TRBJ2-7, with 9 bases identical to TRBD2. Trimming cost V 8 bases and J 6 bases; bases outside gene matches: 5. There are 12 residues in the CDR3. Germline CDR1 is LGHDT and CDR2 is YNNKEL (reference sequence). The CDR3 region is CASSLAGLEQYF. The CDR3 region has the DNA TGTGCCAGCTCCCTAGCGGGGCTCGAGCAGTACTTC.

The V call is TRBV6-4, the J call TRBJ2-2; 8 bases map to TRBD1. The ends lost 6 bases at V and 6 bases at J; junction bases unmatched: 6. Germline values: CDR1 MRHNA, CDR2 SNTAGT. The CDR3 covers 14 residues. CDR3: CASSGTGDSGELFF. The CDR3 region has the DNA TGTGCCAGCAGCGGGACAGGCGATTCCGGGGAGCTGTTTTTT.